Described below is a single TCR beta chain sequence and its context. Its antigen remains unidentified. Treatment here: about 20 received Ad26.COV2.S at low or high dose, single or two shots; about 5 received placebo; per-sample allocation not given. Each sample was drawn 63 days after the first injection (of vaccine or placebo). Within Boston, the person who donated was an adult of 18-55 years. This CDR3 spans 14 amino acids. Germline lookup yields CDR1 MNHNS and CDR2 SASEGT. Trimming removed 2 bases at V and 4 bases at J, with 12 bases between. This sample was included in a study of Ad26.COV2.S vaccination and SARS-CoV-2 variants. Libraries were prepared by immunoSEQ multiplex PCR; TCRdb keeps only in-frame clonotypes and omits some of them. The table records more than 400,000 clones, roughly 90% of them present only once. Study-level results: The analyses of TCR breadth and depth may have understated the size of total T cell responses.

This receptor was identified in a person between 18 and 59 years old who received the Ad26.COV2.S COVID-19 vaccine or a placebo. Sequences were derived from peripheral blood, sampled in a trial of Ad26.COV2.S vaccine versus placebo. The V and J genes are TRBV6-1 and TRBJ2-7; D could derive from TRBD1 or TRBD2 (5 bases each). CDR3 residues: CASSEPGREYEQYF. For the CDR3, the DNA is TGTGCCAGCAGTGAACCGGGCAGGGAGTACGAGCAGTACTTC.